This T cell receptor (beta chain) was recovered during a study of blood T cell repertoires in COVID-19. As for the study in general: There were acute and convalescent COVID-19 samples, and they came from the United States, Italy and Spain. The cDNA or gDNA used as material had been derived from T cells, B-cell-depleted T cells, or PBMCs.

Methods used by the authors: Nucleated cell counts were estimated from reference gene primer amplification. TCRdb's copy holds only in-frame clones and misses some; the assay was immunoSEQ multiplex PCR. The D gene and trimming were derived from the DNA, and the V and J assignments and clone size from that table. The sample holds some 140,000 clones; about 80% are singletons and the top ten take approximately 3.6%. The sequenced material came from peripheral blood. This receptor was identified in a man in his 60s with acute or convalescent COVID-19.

CDR3 loop: CGTSGSSGELFF. In nucleotides, the CDR3 is TGTGGCACTAGCGGGAGTTCCGGGGAGCTGTTTTTT. The chain employs TRBV28 and TRBJ2-2; 11 positions match TRBD2. Germline loops: CDR1 MDHEN, CDR2 SYDVKM. CDR3 length: 12 amino acids. Together with reference TRBV28 and TRBJ2-2, the CDR3 gives the full variable domain: DVKVTQSSRYLVKRTGEKVFLECVQDMDHENMFWYRQDPGLGLRLIYFSYDVKMKEKGDIPEGYSVSREKKERFSLILESASTNQTSMYLCGTSGSSGELFFGEGSRLTVL.